The T cell receptor beta chain described here comes from a study of shared clonotypes between healthy human individuals. Whole-study context: CD4 naive cells filled three plates per donor, CD4 memory three, CD8 naive two and CD8 memory one.

Assay execution proceeded at the deep level. Sorted-subset replicate PCR reactions were performed with about 200 ng DNA, corresponding to 30,000 to 35,000 T cell genomes. Profiling relied on immunoSEQ multiplex PCR, and the TCRdb table lists in-frame clones only, not all of them. Seen here are millions of clones, over 85% observed once, and the top ten hold 0.1% to 0.15%. CDR1 and CDR2 from the germline V gene are SGHNT and YYREEE (reference sequence). CDR3 length: 14 residues. V trimming: 3 bases; J trimming: 3 bases; junction bases outside the gene matches: 4. The gene calls are TRBV5-4 and TRBJ2-7, with 9 bases lining up with TRBD2. The sample was naive CD4+ T cells sorted from blood. Subset specified: CD45RA+ positively selected. This sequence was found in a young man in good health. CDR3 bases: TGTGCCAGCAGCTCTAGCGGGGTTAGCTACGAGCAGTACTTC. This sequence encodes CASSSSGVSYEQYF.